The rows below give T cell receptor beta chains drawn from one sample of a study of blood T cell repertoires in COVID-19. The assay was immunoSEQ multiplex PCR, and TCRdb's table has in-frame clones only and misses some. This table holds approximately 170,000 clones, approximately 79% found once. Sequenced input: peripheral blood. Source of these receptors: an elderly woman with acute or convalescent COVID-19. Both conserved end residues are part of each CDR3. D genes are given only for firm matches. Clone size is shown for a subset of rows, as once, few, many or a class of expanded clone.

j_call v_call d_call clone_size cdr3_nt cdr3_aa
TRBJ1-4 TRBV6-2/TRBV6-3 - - TGTGCCAGCAGTTCCCCCTTTGATCAGGGGTGGGAAAAACTGTTTTTT CASSSPFDQGWEKLFF
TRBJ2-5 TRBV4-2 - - TGTGCCAGCAGCCAAGATAACGCAGAAGAGACCCAGTACTTC CASSQDNAEETQYF
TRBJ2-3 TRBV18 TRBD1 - TGTGCCAGCTCACCACGGGCCACAGGGGTTGGCGATACGCAGTATTTT CASSPRATGVGDTQYF
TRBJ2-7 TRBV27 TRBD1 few TGTGCCAGCAGTTTAGGGACAGCTTACGAGCAGTACTTC CASSLGTAYEQYF
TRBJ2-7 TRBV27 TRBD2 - TGTGCCAGCAGTTCCGGGACTAGCACCTACGAGCAGTACTTC CASSSGTSTYEQYF
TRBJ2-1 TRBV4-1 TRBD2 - TGCGCCAGCAGCCAAGGACTAGCGGGGTACAATGAGCAGTTCTTC CASSQGLAGYNEQFF
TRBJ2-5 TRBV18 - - TGTGCCAGCTCACCAACTAGTGGGGAGACCCAGTACTTC CASSPTSGETQYF
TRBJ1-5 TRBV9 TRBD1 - TGTGCCAGCAGCCCCGGCCAGGGGGTTGGACAGCCCCAGCATTTT CASSPGQGVGQPQHF
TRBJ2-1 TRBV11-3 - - TGTGCCAGCAGCTTAGGTGGGAGCTCCTACAATGAGCAGTTCTTC CASSLGGSSYNEQFF
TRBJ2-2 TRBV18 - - TGTGCCAGCTCACCCCGTGGACAGAACACCGGGGAGCTGTTTTTT CASSPRGQNTGELFF